This record covers a single T cell receptor beta chain. The antigen remains unidentified. This specimen comes from a study of CD8+ T cells in alopecia areata. Broader study findings: The study found tofacitinib significantly decreased scalp clonality and expanded CD8+ clones among the top 100. A large proportion of expanded lesional clones were detected persisting in scalp and blood during tofacitinib.

Treatment indicated: oral pan-JAK inhibitor, 5-10 mg twice daily. The study team obtained lesional scalp punch biopsies and peripheral blood from alopecia areata patients. Once RNA had been extracted, it was reverse transcribed into cDNA to act as the sequencing template. The method was immunoSEQ multiplex PCR; TCRdb's version includes in-frame clones alone and lacks a portion of them. The data show about 180,000 clones, approximately 53% seen once. The CDR3 consists of 16 residues. The V end was cut by 5 bases, the J end by 3 bases, with 18 bases between. CDR1 and CDR2 from the germline V gene are SGHNT and YENEEA.

This specimen was CD8+ T cells sorted from blood, taken at week 24, from a patient treated with tofacitinib. The rearrangement links TRBV11-3 to TRBJ2-3, with D perhaps matching TRBD2 (6 bases). This TCR came from a human donor with alopecia areata. The CDR3 loop reads CASSILAGRQTDTQYF. CDR3 sequence (DNA): TGTGCCAGCAGCATTTTGGCAGGGAGGCAAACAGATACGCAGTATTTT.